Listed below are T cell receptor beta chains from one sample, sequenced in a study of cytomegalovirus exposure and HLA in healthy donors. Some clones are missing from TCRdb's copy, which holds only in-frame ones; the method was immunoSEQ multiplex PCR. The sample consists of about 170,000 clones, under 80% of them appearing once. Sequences were obtained from PBMCs. The receptors derive from a man in his forties in good health and CMV-seronegative. CDR3s include the opening cysteine and the closing phenylalanine or tryptophan. Fields, in order: V gene, clone size, J gene, D gene, CDR3 protein, CDR3 DNA. The D gene is left open where the match is weak. Clone size is stated in some rows and not others, as once, few, many or a class when expanded.

v_call: TRBV5-1; clone_size: NA; j_call: TRBJ1-4; d_call: NA; cdr3_aa: CASSLYGGRDNEKLFF; cdr3_nt: TGCGCCAGCAGCTTATACGGGGGTCGAGATAATGAAAAACTGTTTTTT
v_call: TRBV4-1; clone_size: NA; j_call: TRBJ2-3; d_call: NA; cdr3_aa: CASSQVGLAADTQYF; cdr3_nt: TGCGCCAGCAGCCAAGTTGGTCTAGCAGCAGATACGCAGTATTTT
v_call: TRBV6-4; clone_size: NA; j_call: TRBJ1-2; d_call: TRBD1; cdr3_aa: CASRWTGPNYGYTF; cdr3_nt: TGTGCCAGCAGATGGACAGGACCTAACTATGGCTACACCTTC
v_call: TRBV27; clone_size: NA; j_call: TRBJ2-1; d_call: TRBD2; cdr3_aa: CASSSHGLAGAPRQFF; cdr3_nt: TGTGCCAGCAGTTCTCACGGACTAGCGGGGGCTCCTCGGCAGTTCTTC
v_call: TRBV4-2; clone_size: NA; j_call: TRBJ2-1; d_call: TRBD2; cdr3_aa: CASSQGVAGGPGEQFF; cdr3_nt: TGTGCCAGCAGCCAAGGCGTGGCGGGAGGGCCGGGTGAGCAGTTCTTC
v_call: TRBV7-9; clone_size: NA; j_call: TRBJ1-3; d_call: TRBD1; cdr3_aa: CSSSLNTGGSGNTIYF; cdr3_nt: TGTTCCAGCAGCCTAAACACAGGGGGCTCTGGAAACACCATATATTTT
v_call: TRBV4-1; clone_size: NA; j_call: TRBJ1-2; d_call: TRBD1; cdr3_aa: CASSPTGGARNGYTF; cdr3_nt: TGCGCCAGCAGCCCTACAGGGGGCGCAAGAAATGGCTACACCTTC
v_call: TRBV9; clone_size: NA; j_call: TRBJ1-2; d_call: NA; cdr3_aa: CASSVGPGEYGYTF; cdr3_nt: NA
v_call: TRBV7-2; clone_size: few; j_call: TRBJ2-7; d_call: TRBD1; cdr3_aa: CASSAPDRGSYEQYF; cdr3_nt: TGTGCCAGCAGCGCACCTGACAGGGGCTCCTACGAGCAGTACTTC
v_call: TRBV19; clone_size: NA; j_call: TRBJ2-5; d_call: NA; cdr3_aa: CASSIFRGGEETQYF; cdr3_nt: TGTGCCAGTAGTATCTTCAGAGGTGGAGAAGAGACCCAGTACTTC
v_call: TRBV2; clone_size: once; j_call: TRBJ2-3; d_call: TRBD2; cdr3_aa: CASTQTSGGQSTDTQYF; cdr3_nt: TGTGCCAGCACCCAGACTAGCGGGGGGCAGAGCACAGATACGCAGTATTTT
v_call: TRBV6-4; clone_size: few; j_call: TRBJ2-3; d_call: NA; cdr3_aa: CASSMNFRGTDTQYF; cdr3_nt: TGTGCCAGCAGTATGAACTTTCGCGGCACAGATACGCAGTATTTT
v_call: TRBV28; clone_size: NA; j_call: TRBJ2-7; d_call: NA; cdr3_aa: CASSFHLQALSYEQYF; cdr3_nt: TGTGCCAGCAGTTTTCACCTCCAGGCTCTCTCCTACGAGCAGTACTTC
v_call: TRBV27; clone_size: NA; j_call: TRBJ2-4; d_call: NA; cdr3_aa: CASSWSEVGYF; cdr3_nt: TGTGCCAGCAGTTGGTCAGAGGTGGGGTACTTC
v_call: TRBV5-1; clone_size: few; j_call: TRBJ2-5; d_call: NA; cdr3_aa: CASSLGGGETQYF; cdr3_nt: TGCGCCAGCAGCTTAGGGGGGGGAGAGACCCAGTACTTC
v_call: TRBV7-9; clone_size: NA; j_call: TRBJ1-5; d_call: TRBD1; cdr3_aa: CASSGTGNDNQPQHF; cdr3_nt: TGTGCCAGCAGCGGGACAGGGAATGACAATCAGCCCCAGCATTTT
v_call: TRBV19; clone_size: NA; j_call: TRBJ1-5; d_call: NA; cdr3_aa: CASSILEQFPRAQHF; cdr3_nt: TGTGCCAGTAGTATATTAGAACAGTTTCCGAGGGCCCAGCATTTT
v_call: TRBV10-2; clone_size: NA; j_call: TRBJ2-7; d_call: NA; cdr3_aa: CASRAGLTFYEQYF; cdr3_nt: TGCGCCAGCAGGGCGGGACTGACCTTCTACGAGCAGTACTTC
v_call: TRBV5-4; clone_size: NA; j_call: TRBJ2-3; d_call: NA; cdr3_aa: CASSLKRETDTQYF; cdr3_nt: TGTGCCAGCAGCTTGAAAAGGGAGACAGATACGCAGTATTTT
v_call: TRBV11-2; clone_size: NA; j_call: TRBJ2-1; d_call: NA; cdr3_aa: CASSLVAGSYNEQFF; cdr3_nt: TGTGCCAGCAGCTTAGTGGCGGGATCCTACAATGAGCAGTTCTTC
v_call: TRBV6-5; clone_size: NA; j_call: TRBJ2-1; d_call: TRBD2; cdr3_aa: CASSYSVAGGNEQFF; cdr3_nt: TGTGCCAGCAGTTACTCCGTAGCGGGAGGGAATGAGCAGTTCTTC
v_call: TRBV4-2; clone_size: NA; j_call: TRBJ2-7; d_call: TRBD2; cdr3_aa: CASSQETSRPYEQYF; cdr3_nt: TGTGCCAGCAGCCAAGAGACTAGCCGACCCTACGAGCAGTACTTC
v_call: TRBV7-3; clone_size: NA; j_call: TRBJ2-5; d_call: TRBD1; cdr3_aa: CASSRGRRETQYF; cdr3_nt: TGTGCCAGCTCGAGGGGGCGCCGAGAGACCCAGTACTTC
v_call: TRBV5-1; clone_size: NA; j_call: TRBJ2-1; d_call: TRBD2; cdr3_aa: CASSIPSGSSYNEQFF; cdr3_nt: TGCGCCAGCAGCATCCCTAGCGGGAGCTCCTACAATGAGCAGTTCTTC
v_call: TRBV7-2; clone_size: NA; j_call: TRBJ2-5; d_call: TRBD2; cdr3_aa: CASSLQGGAGGGETQYF; cdr3_nt: TGTGCCAGCAGCTTGCAGGGAGGAGCGGGGGGTGGAGAGACCCAGTACTTC
v_call: TRBV6-5; clone_size: NA; j_call: TRBJ2-5; d_call: NA; cdr3_aa: CASSYNDRPETQYF; cdr3_nt: TGTGCCAGCAGTTACAACGACAGGCCAGAGACCCAGTACTTC